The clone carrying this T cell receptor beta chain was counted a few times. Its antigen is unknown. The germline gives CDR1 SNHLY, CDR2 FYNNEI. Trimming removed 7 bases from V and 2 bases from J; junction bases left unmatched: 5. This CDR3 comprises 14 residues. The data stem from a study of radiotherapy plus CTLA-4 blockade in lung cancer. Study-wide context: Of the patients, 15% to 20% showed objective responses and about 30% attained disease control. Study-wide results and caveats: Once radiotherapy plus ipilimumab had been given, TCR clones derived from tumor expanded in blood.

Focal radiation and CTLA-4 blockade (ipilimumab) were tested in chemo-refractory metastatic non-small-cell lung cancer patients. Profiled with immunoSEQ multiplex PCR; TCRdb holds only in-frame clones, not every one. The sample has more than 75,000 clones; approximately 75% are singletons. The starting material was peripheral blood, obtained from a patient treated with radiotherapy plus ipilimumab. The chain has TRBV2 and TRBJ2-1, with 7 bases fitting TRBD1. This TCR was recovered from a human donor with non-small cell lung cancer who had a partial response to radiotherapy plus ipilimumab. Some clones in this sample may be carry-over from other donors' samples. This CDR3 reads CASIAQGTYNEQFF. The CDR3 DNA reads TGTGCCAGCATAGCACAGGGGACCTACAATGAGCAGTTCTTC.